One sample yielded the 30 T cell receptor beta chains listed below, sequenced in a study of T cells in Graves' hyperthyroidism and ophthalmopathy. RNA transcripts gave rise to amplified TCR beta CDR3 regions. The HTBI primer set drove a first-round RT-PCR of the TCR CDR3. TCRdb reprocessed the multiplex PCR reads via MiXCR and lists one record per CDR3 protein. This sample yields approximately 350,000 distinct CDR3 sequences, of which 15% are seen a single time; around 20% belongs to the top ten. The sample comprised blood. These receptors were taken from a woman aged 55-69 years with Graves' ophthalmopathy.

The chain carries TRBV5-6 and TRBJ1-5; D gene ambiguous. Germline loops: CDR1 SGHDT, CDR2 YYEEEE. Trimming removed 7 bases at V and 1 base at J, with 18 bases between. This CDR3 has 16 amino acids. CDR3 loop: CASRFWEGGSNQPQHF. Here the CDR3 DNA reads TGTGCCAGCCGATTCTGGGAGGGAGGGAGCAATCAGCCCCAGCATTTT.

V and J are TRBV5-1 and TRBJ1-2; TRBD1 is a possible D gene (5 bases). V gave up 0 bases and J gave up 4 bases, with 16 bases separating them. CDR1 and CDR2 (germline): SGHRS, YFSETQ. This CDR3 comprises 16 residues. The CDR3 sequence is CASSLAGQGGIYGYTF. CDR3 sequence (DNA): TGCGCCAGCAGCTTGGCCGGGCAGGGTGGGATCTATGGCTACACCTTC.

Ten or more counts support this clonotype. The chain links TRBV7-3 to TRBJ2-1; D may be TRBD1 (6 bases). The V end lost 5 bases, the J end lost 9 bases, and 17 bases lay between the germline ends. This CDR3 region has 14 residues. CDR1 is SGHTA and CDR2 is FQGTGA in the germline V gene. The CDR3, as DNA: TGTGCCAGCAGCCCCAGGGGTTCGTTCACTGAGCAGTTCTTC. Encoded protein: CASSPRGSFTEQFF.

This clonotype was detected a few times. This chain connects TRBV18 to TRBJ2-1, with 8 nucleotides matching TRBD2. CDR1 and CDR2 from the germline V gene are KGHSH and LQKENI. After removal of 4 bases from V and 0 bases from J, the junction contained 8 bases not matched to a gene. The CDR3 spans 17 residues. CDR3 in amino acids: CASSLAGTRGSYNEQFF. CDR3 coding DNA: TGTGCCAGCTCACTCGCCGGGACTAGAGGCTCCTACAATGAGCAGTTCTTC.

This clonotype was detected only a few times. V usage is TRBV7-9 and J usage is TRBJ2-1; D may be TRBD2 (5 bases). CDR3 length: 13 amino acids. V lost 4 bases to trimming and J lost 5 bases, with 9 bases between them. Germline V gene lookup returns CDR1 SEHNR and CDR2 FQNEAQ (reference sequence). In DNA form, the CDR3 reads TGTGCCAGCAGCTACACCGGGAACAATGAGCAGTTCTTC. Translation gives CASSYTGNNEQFF.

This clonotype was picked up many times. The chain is built from TRBV20-1 and TRBJ2-7, with D tentatively TRBD1 or TRBD2 (5 bases each). Germline CDR1 reads DFQATT; CDR2 reads SNEGSKA (reference sequence). This CDR3 contains 14 residues. The ends were cut back, 6 bases at V and 7 bases at J, with 22 bases in the middle. The CDR3 sequence is CSAQWGGSIGEQYF. In nucleotides, the CDR3 is TGCAGTGCACAATGGGGCGGGTCTATCGGGGAGCAGTACTTC.

This clonotype was found many times. This chain joins TRBV3-1 and TRBJ2-7, with D uncertain. Germline V gene sequence: CDR1 LGHDT, CDR2 YNNKEL (reference sequence). V lost 2 bases, J lost 3 bases, and 8 bases lay in between. The CDR3 sequence is 13 residues long. CDR3 loop: CASSQTSSYEQYF. DNA of the CDR3: TGTGCCAGCAGCCAAACGAGCAGCTACGAGCAGTACTTC.

This clonotype occurred many times. The V call is TRBV3-1, the J call TRBJ2-1, with no clear D. The CDR3 loop spans 15 amino acids. V lost 0 bases and J lost 1, with 7 bases in between. Germline-derived CDR1 and CDR2 are LGHDT and YNNKEL (reference sequence). CDR3 amino acids: CASSQDWMSYNEQFF. CDR3 DNA sequence: TGTGCCAGCAGCCAAGACTGGATGTCCTACAATGAGCAGTTCTTC.

This clonotype was counted at least ten times. The J gene is TRBJ2-1, the V gene TRBV6-2 or TRBV6-3; 9 bases fit TRBD2. V was pared by 0 bases and J by 6 bases, with 9 bases of the junction left unmatched. Looked up from germline, CDR1 is MNHEY and CDR2 is SVGEGT. The CDR3 is 17 residues long. CDR3 DNA: TGTGCCAGCAGTTACTCGGGGCTAGCGGGATTTGGCAATGAGCAGTTCTTC. Protein: CASSYSGLAGFGNEQFF.

This clonotype was recorded many times. The chain joins TRBV20-1 to TRBJ2-2; maybe TRBD2 (6 bases). Between the trimmed V and J ends, which lost 3 bases and 5 bases, there was a span of 19 bases. The germline gives CDR1 DFQATT, CDR2 SNEGSKA (reference sequence). The CDR3 consists of 16 residues. The chain's CDR3 is CSARDDYGSRTGELFF. The CDR3 DNA follows: TGCAGTGCTAGGGATGATTACGGGAGTCGAACCGGGGAGCTGTTTTTT.

This clonotype was seen at least ten times. This sequence joins TRBV20-1 and TRBJ2-5; no reliable D call. This CDR3 region has 14 residues. Trimming shortened V by 0 bases and J by 0 bases, and 8 bases separated the two germline ends. Germline V lookup: CDR1 DFQATT, CDR2 SNEGSKA (reference sequence). CDR3 protein: CSARDVTYQETQYF. CDR3 in DNA: TGCAGTGCTAGAGACGTCACGTACCAAGAGACCCAGTACTTC.

This clonotype has at least ten counts. J is TRBJ2-3 and V is TRBV28; 7 nucleotides align to TRBD1. This CDR3 comprises 15 residues. CDR1 and CDR2 (germline): MDHEN, SYDVKM. Trimming at V came to 4 bases and at J to 3 bases, leaving 7 bases not matched to a gene. CDR3 DNA: TGTGCCAGCAGTTCTCCGGGCAGGGGGACAGATACGCAGTATTTT. This translates into CASSSPGRGTDTQYF.

This clonotype showed up many times. V gene TRBV11-2 combines with J gene TRBJ2-7, with TRBD2 matching over 8 bases. The germline V gene encodes CDR1 SGHAT and CDR2 FQNNGV. The CDR3 covers 16 residues. J lost 3 bases, V lost 5 bases, and 12 bases had no gene match. Here the CDR3 reads CASSPGGGRDYYEQYF. CDR3 nucleotides: TGTGCCAGCAGCCCGGGCGGGGGGCGGGATTACTACGAGCAGTACTTC. Full variable domain (remainder filled in from reference TRBV11-2 and TRBJ2-7): EAGVAQSPRYKIIEKRQSVAFWCNPISGHATLYWYQQILGQGPKLLIQFQNNGVVDDSQLPKDRFSAERLKGVDSTLKIQPAKLEDSAVYLCASSPGGGRDYYEQYFGPGTRLTVT.

In its sample, this clonotype was seen many times. CDR3 in DNA: TGTGCCAGCTCACCACCGGGAGGGGGCCGCTACGAGCAGTACTTC. Its translation: CASSPPGGGRYEQYF. The V and J genes are TRBV18 and TRBJ2-7, with D perhaps matching TRBD1 or TRBD2 (7 bases each). CDR1 and CDR2 from the germline V gene are KGHSH and LQKENI. The CDR3 is made up of 15 amino acids. With 0 bases removed from V and 3 bases from J, the gap between germline ends came to 12 bases.

The chain links TRBV27 to TRBJ2-3; TRBD2 aligns across 7 bases. V shed 6 bases and J 2 bases; nucleotides not matched to a gene: 5. CDR3 length equals 14 residues. The germline gives CDR1 MNHEY, CDR2 SMNVEV (reference sequence). Written as DNA, the CDR3 is TGTGCCAGCAGGCCGGGACTATCCACAGATACGCAGTATTTT. Translated, it gives CASRPGLSTDTQYF.

The table lists this clonotype with a few counts. The V gene is TRBV7-9, the J gene TRBJ1-2; the D is unclear. Germline-derived CDR1 and CDR2 are SEHNR and FQNEAQ (reference sequence). The CDR3 length is 14 residues. V was clipped by 5 bases and J by 3 bases, with 13 bases between them. The CDR3 nucleotides are TGTGCCAGCAGCCCGTCGTTCGATGACTATGGCTACACCTTC. This codes for CASSPSFDDYGYTF.

This clonotype came up many times. The chain uses TRBV28 and TRBJ2-7; 7 bases fit TRBD1. The germline V gene encodes CDR1 MDHEN and CDR2 SYDVKM. V was clipped by 6 bases and J by 2 bases; unmatched bases: 4. CDR3 size: 13 residues. The CDR3 reads CASRDRVPYEQYF. For the CDR3, the DNA is TGTGCCAGCAGAGACAGGGTCCCCTACGAGCAGTACTTC.

J is TRBJ1-6 and V is TRBV3-1, with TRBD1 matching 8 bases. Germline V lookup: CDR1 LGHDT, CDR2 YNNKEL (reference sequence). This CDR3 comprises 17 residues. V was clipped by 5 bases and J by 5 bases; unmatched bases: 11. DNA for the CDR3: TGTGCCAGCAGCTCAATGAGCCGGGACAGGAATAATTCACCCCTCCACTTT. Protein product: CASSSMSRDRNNSPLHF.

The rearrangement uses TRBV5-1 and TRBJ2-3; D possibly corresponds to TRBD1 (6 bases). Between the trimmed V and J ends, which lost 4 bases and 3 bases, there was a span of 12 bases. CDR3 length: 14 residues. CDR1 and CDR2 (germline): SGHRS, YFSETQ. The CDR3 DNA sequence: TGCGCCAGCAGCATTAGACAGGTAACAGATACGCAGTATTTT. It is translated as CASSIRQVTDTQYF.

This clonotype has only a few counts. This chain links TRBV12-3 or TRBV12-4 with TRBJ2-2, with 8 nucleotides matching TRBD2. This CDR3 region has 16 residues. V lost 6 bases and J lost 4; bases outside the gene matches: 10. CDR3 sequence: CASRRLGRASTGELFF. DNA of the CDR3: TGTGCCAGCAGGCGTCTCGGGAGGGCCAGCACCGGGGAGCTGTTTTTT.

This clonotype was counted at least ten times. This rearrangement joins TRBV19 to TRBJ2-1; TRBD2 aligns across 11 bases. The V gene end was trimmed by 5 bases and the J gene end by 4 bases; junction bases not matched to a gene: 7. This CDR3 is built from 16 residues. Germline V CDR1 and CDR2: LNHDA, SQIVND (reference sequence). The CDR3: CASSYQTSGVYNEQFF. DNA of the CDR3: TGTGCCAGTAGTTACCAGACTAGCGGGGTTTACAATGAGCAGTTCTTC.

Many counts were recorded for this clonotype. This chain uses TRBV15 with TRBJ2-2; 7 bases are a match to TRBD2. CDR1 and CDR2 (germline): LNHNV, YYDKDF (reference sequence). V shed 0 bases, J shed 5 bases, and the junction held 6 bases outside the gene matches. The CDR3 extends over 16 amino acids. The CDR3 DNA reads as TGTGCCACCAGCAGAGATCGGCTAGCGGCAACCGGGGAGCTGTTTTTT. Residues: CATSRDRLAATGELFF.

The rearrangement joins TRBV7-2 to TRBJ2-1; D ambiguous. The CDR3 spans 15 residues. The V and J ends lost 2 bases and 8 bases respectively, with 16 bases between them. Germline CDR1 and CDR2: SGHTA and FQGNSA. CDR3 sequence reads: CASSLFGPRRDEQFF. CDR3 nucleotide sequence: TGTGCCAGCAGCTTATTTGGGCCCCGACGCGATGAGCAGTTCTTC.

This clonotype came up many times. The chain uses TRBV5-1 and TRBJ2-3, with TRBD2 matching 7 bases. CDR1 SGHRS and CDR2 YFSETQ come from the germline V gene. The CDR3 is made up of 13 amino acids. The V gene end was trimmed by 7 bases and the J gene end by 4 bases; junction bases not matched to a gene: 6. The CDR3 DNA sequence: TGCGCCAGCGGGAGGGGCGCGGCAGATACGCAGTATTTT. It translates to CASGRGAADTQYF.

As regards this clonotype: One junction end disagrees with the germline gene, perhaps due to a read error. The gene calls are TRBV3-1 and TRBJ2-1; 14 bases fit TRBD2. CDR1 and CDR2 (germline): LGHDT, YNNKEL (reference sequence). This CDR3 comprises 15 residues. The CDR3, as DNA: TGTGCCGGCAGCAAGGGACTAGCGGGAGTGGGTGAGCAGTTCTTC. As protein: CAGSKGLAGVGEQFF.

This clonotype was found a few times. The CDR3 protein is CASSQGGLAGGNPHYNEQFF. CDR3 nucleotides: TGTGCCAGCAGCCAGGGGGGCCTAGCGGGCGGAAACCCCCATTACAATGAGCAGTTCTTC. The chain combines TRBV14 with TRBJ2-1, with TRBD2 identical over 8 bases. The J segment lost 4 bases and the V segment lost 3 bases, leaving 20 bases of the junction unmatched. Germline-derived CDR1 and CDR2 are SGHDN and FVKESK. The CDR3 is 20 residues long.

V is TRBV18 and J is TRBJ1-1; 8 nucleotides align to TRBD1. J gave up 3 bases and V 5 bases, and 11 bases lay outside the gene matches. This CDR3 has 16 residues. The germline gives CDR1 KGHSH, CDR2 LQKENI. The CDR3 region is CASSIKSQGADTEAFF. The CDR3 nucleotides are TGTGCCAGCTCAATTAAATCGCAGGGGGCGGACACTGAAGCTTTCTTT.

This clonotype was seen ten or more times. The chain has TRBV7-9 and TRBJ2-1; D is possibly TRBD1 (6 bases). The ends were cut back, 8 bases at V and 0 bases at J, with 11 bases in the middle. Germline lookup yields CDR1 SEHNR and CDR2 FQNEAQ (reference sequence). The CDR3 extends over 14 amino acids. The CDR3 protein is CASGGGRSYNEQFF. The CDR3 DNA reads TGTGCCAGCGGGGGCGGACGCTCCTACAATGAGCAGTTCTTC.

Ten or more counts support this clonotype. For the CDR3, the DNA is TGTGCCAGCAGCTGGGGACCGAAGCACACAGATACGCAGTATTTT. Translated, it gives CASSWGPKHTDTQYF. This rearrangement joins TRBV11-1 to TRBJ2-3; the D gene could be TRBD1 or TRBD2 (5 bases each). This CDR3 is built from 15 residues. Per the germline V gene, CDR1 is SGHAT and CDR2 is FQDESV (reference sequence). The V end lost 4 bases, the J end lost 2 bases, and 13 bases lay between the germline ends.

This clonotype was detected only a few times. This chain joins TRBV6-1 and TRBJ2-7; TRBD1 matches at 7 bases. Germline V gene sequence: CDR1 MNHNS, CDR2 SASEGT. The CDR3 totals 13 residues. V was pared by 6 bases and J by 5 bases, with 7 bases of the junction left unmatched. The CDR3 coding sequence is TGTGCCAGCAGCCAGACAGGGTTAGACGAGCAGTACTTC. Its protein product is CASSQTGLDEQYF.